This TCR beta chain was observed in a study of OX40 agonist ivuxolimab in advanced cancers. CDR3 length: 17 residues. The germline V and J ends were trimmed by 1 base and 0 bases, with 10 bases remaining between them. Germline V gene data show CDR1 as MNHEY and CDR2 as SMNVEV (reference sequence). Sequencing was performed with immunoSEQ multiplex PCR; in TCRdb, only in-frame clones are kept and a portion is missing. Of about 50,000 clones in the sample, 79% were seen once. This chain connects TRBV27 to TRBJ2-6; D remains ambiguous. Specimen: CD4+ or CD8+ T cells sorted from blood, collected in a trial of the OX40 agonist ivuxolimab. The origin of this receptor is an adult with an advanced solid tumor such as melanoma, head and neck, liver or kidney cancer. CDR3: CASSLFPADSGANVLTF. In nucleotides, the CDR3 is TGTGCCAGCAGTTTATTCCCGGCAGACTCTGGGGCCAACGTCCTGACTTTC.